This entry lists 28 T cell receptor beta chains sequenced from one sample in a study of cytomegalovirus exposure and HLA in healthy donors. The PCR was carried out with 60 Vbeta primers and 13 Jbeta primers. Sequencing was performed with immunoSEQ multiplex PCR; in TCRdb, only in-frame clones are kept and a portion is missing. The table includes 150,000 to 200,000 clones, approximately 71% detected once. Sequenced sample: PBMCs. The receptors here all came from a girl between 5 and 17 years old in good health and CMV-seronegative.

The chain joins TRBV6-1 to TRBJ2-1; D unclear. With 6 bases removed from V and 4 bases from J, the gap between germline ends came to 7 bases. Germline V gives CDR1 MNHNS, CDR2 SASEGT. This CDR3 contains 12 residues. The CDR3 loop reads CASSPRYNEQFF. CDR3 nucleotide sequence: TGTGCCAGCAGCCCCCGTTACAATGAGCAGTTCTTC.

The chain employs TRBV30 and TRBJ2-3; 8 bases agree with TRBD2. Germline V gene sequence: CDR1 GTSNPN, CDR2 SVGIG (reference sequence). The CDR3 runs to 13 residues. Trimming at V came to 8 bases and at J to 3 bases, leaving 7 bases not matched to a gene. CDR3 sequence (DNA): TGTGCCGGAATGACTAGCGCAACAGATACGCAGTATTTT. It yields the protein CAGMTSATDTQYF.

V is TRBV30 and J is TRBJ1-1, with D perhaps TRBD1 (5 bases). Trimming removed 5 bases from V and 1 base from J, with 20 bases in between. This CDR3 contains 16 residues. CDR1 and CDR2 (germline): GTSNPN, SVGIG (reference sequence). CDR3 DNA sequence: TGTGCCTGGGCTTACGGCGGGGGGGTTACGAACACTGAAGCTTTCTTT. Translation: CAWAYGGGVTNTEAFF.

The rearrangement uses TRBV19 and TRBJ1-1, with D maybe TRBD1 (5 bases). The CDR3 runs to 14 residues. Germline V gives CDR1 LNHDA, CDR2 SQIVND (reference sequence). Trimming left V 6 bases short and J 0 bases short, with 11 bases between. CDR3 bases: TGTGCCAGTAGCCGACAGCTTATGAACACTGAAGCTTTCTTT. This translates into CASSRQLMNTEAFF. Full variable domain (outside the CDR3, taken from reference TRBV19 and TRBJ1-1): DGGITQSPKYLFRKEGQNVTLSCEQNLNHDAMYWYRQDPGQGLRLIYYSQIVNDFQKGDIAEGYSVSREKKESFPLTVTSAQKNPTAFYLCASSRQLMNTEAFFGQGTRLTVV.

The V and J genes are TRBV13 and TRBJ2-3, with 11 nucleotides matching TRBD2. Germline CDR1 reads PRHDT; CDR2 reads FYEKMQ (reference sequence). Germline trimming cut 1 base from V and 2 bases from J; bases unmatched to any gene: 11. This CDR3 is 19 amino acids long. The CDR3 loop is CASSLVYSGLAVDTDTQYF. CDR3 bases: TGTGCCAGCAGCTTAGTATATTCGGGACTAGCGGTGGACACAGATACGCAGTATTTT.

V gene TRBV6-1 combines with J gene TRBJ2-5; 7 bases map to TRBD1. Unmatched junction bases numbered 8, after V lost 11 bases and J lost 5 bases. CDR1 is MNHNS, CDR2 SASEGT, per germline. This CDR3 spans 12 amino acids. CDR3 sequence reads: CAGATGIETQYF. In DNA, the CDR3 is TGTGCCGGAGCGACAGGGATTGAGACCCAGTACTTC.

On this clone: One junction end disagrees with the germline gene, perhaps due to a read error. The chain employs TRBV7-7 and TRBJ2-2; possible D gene TRBD2, 6 bases. This CDR3 contains 15 residues. Germline-derived CDR1 and CDR2 are SSHAT and FNYEAQ (reference sequence). CDR3 protein: CASTLGEGGTGELFF. The DNA for the CDR3 is TGTGCTAGCACTCTGGGAGAGGGAGGAACCGGGGAGCTGTTTTTT.

The chain employs TRBV5-5 and TRBJ1-4; a possible D gene is TRBD1 (5 bases). The CDR3 runs 14 residues. Trimming took 0 bases from V and 4 from J, leaving 7 bases between them. Germline CDR1 SGHKS, CDR2 YYEKEE (reference sequence). The CDR3 bases are TGTGCCAGCAGCTTGGAGGGGATTAATGAAAAACTGTTTTTT. Protein sequence: CASSLEGINEKLFF. The whole variable domain, remainder taken from reference TRBV5-5 and TRBJ1-4, is DAGVTQSPTHLIKTRGQQVTLRCSPISGHKSVSWYQQVLGQGPQFIFQYYEKEERGRGNFPDRFSARQFPNYSSELNVNALLLGDSALYLCASSLEGINEKLFFGSGTQLSVL.

The CDR3 is CASSPGVSNTEAFF. The CDR3 DNA reads TGCGCCAGCAGCCCGGGGGTCTCGAACACTGAAGCTTTCTTT. This chain joins TRBV5-1 and TRBJ1-1, with D possibly matching TRBD1 (5 bases). Germline V CDR1 and CDR2: SGHRS, YFSETQ. This CDR3 is 14 amino acids long. V was shortened by 4 bases and J by 1 base, with 11 bases between the two germline ends.

In DNA form, the CDR3 reads TGCGCCAGCAGGGACGGGACAGAACAGCCCCAGCATTTT. It encodes CASRDGTEQPQHF. J is TRBJ1-5 and V is TRBV5-1, with 7 bases identical to TRBD1. CDR1 is SGHRS, CDR2 YFSETQ, per germline. The J segment lost 7 bases and the V segment lost 5 bases, leaving 6 bases of the junction unmatched. The CDR3 covers 13 residues.

The rearrangement links TRBV19 to TRBJ1-1; the match to TRBD1 covers 7 bases. CDR3 length: 16 residues. The germline gives CDR1 LNHDA, CDR2 SQIVND (reference sequence). The V segment lost 3 bases and the J segment 1 base; nucleotides outside the gene matches: 8. The DNA of the CDR3 is TGTGCCAGTAGTATTGGGACAGCCTTCTCGAACACTGAAGCTTTCTTT. It yields the protein CASSIGTAFSNTEAFF.

The rearrangement joins TRBV5-4 to TRBJ1-1, with 8 bases matching TRBD1. With 0 bases clipped from V and 5 bases from J, the junction kept 9 bases outside the gene matches. The CDR3 covers 16 residues. In germline, CDR1 is SGHNT, CDR2 YYREEE (reference sequence). The CDR3 loop reads CASSLDRGQGETEAFF. The CDR3 region has the DNA TGTGCCAGCAGCTTGGACCGAGGACAGGGAGAAACTGAAGCTTTCTTT.

V and J are TRBV5-1 and TRBJ1-2; 7 bases match TRBD1. With V trimmed by 4 bases and J by 3 bases, 6 bases remained unmatched. The CDR3 consists of 14 residues. Germline CDR1 SGHRS, CDR2 YFSETQ. DNA of the CDR3: TGCGCCAGCAGCCCCCAGGGGGAGGACTATGGCTACACCTTC. It codes for CASSPQGEDYGYTF.

The V call is TRBV7-3, the J call TRBJ2-1; maybe TRBD2 (6 bases). Trimming stripped 2 bases from V and 6 bases from J, with 14 bases between. Germline assignment: CDR1 SGHTA and CDR2 FQGTGA. The CDR3 contains 15 residues. CDR3 nucleotides: TGTGCCAGCAGCTTATCCGGGACTGGGCCCAATGAGCAGTTCTTC. Residues: CASSLSGTGPNEQFF.

The CDR3 loop is CSVDGAESSYEQYF. DNA of the CDR3: TGCAGCGTTGATGGGGCAGAGAGCTCCTACGAGCAGTACTTC. The rearrangement uses TRBV29-1 and TRBJ2-7; D possibly corresponds to TRBD1 (5 bases). Trimming took off 3 bases at V and 0 bases at J, with 12 bases between the two ends. The germline CDR1 and CDR2 sequences are SQVTM and ANQGSEA. This CDR3 comprises 14 residues.

The J gene is TRBJ2-1, the V gene TRBV25-1; 9 bases align to TRBD2. The junction had 4 bases not matched to a gene; V was cut back by 3 bases and J by 4 bases. The germline V gene encodes CDR1 MGHDK and CDR2 SYGVNS. The CDR3 runs 15 residues. CDR3 protein: CASSDSGGLYNEQFF. In nucleotides, the CDR3 is TGTGCCAGCAGTGATAGCGGGGGCCTTTACAATGAGCAGTTCTTC.

In its sample, this clone was seen a few times. The chain has TRBV4-1 and TRBJ1-1; D unresolved. Trimming shortened V by 2 bases and J by 1 base, and 8 bases separated the two germline ends. Germline V CDR1 and CDR2: MGHRA, YSYEKL. The CDR3 loop spans 14 amino acids. CDR3 loop: CASSQLVENTEAFF. The CDR3 coding sequence is TGCGCCAGCAGCCAACTAGTGGAGAACACTGAAGCTTTCTTT.

The rearrangement joins TRBV7-9 to TRBJ2-1; 11 positions match TRBD2. V was pared by 4 bases and J by 4 bases, with 9 bases of the junction left unmatched. Germline V lookup: CDR1 SEHNR, CDR2 FQNEAQ (reference sequence). The CDR3 has 17 amino acids. The chain's CDR3 is CASSYGVTSGDYNEQFF. CDR3 bases: TGTGCCAGCAGCTACGGAGTGACTAGCGGGGATTACAATGAGCAGTTCTTC.

This clone was observed a single time. The chain combines TRBV6-5 with TRBJ1-1; unclear D gene. CDR1 MNHEY and CDR2 SVGAGI come from the germline V gene. Trimming left V 6 bases short and J 1 base short, with 9 bases between. CDR3 length: 13 residues. This CDR3 reads CASSTRENTEAFF. For the CDR3, the DNA is TGTGCCAGCAGCACTCGGGAGAACACTGAAGCTTTCTTT.

CDR3 nucleotide sequence: TGCAGTGCGGACAGTTCCTACGAGCAGTACTTC. This encodes CSADSSYEQYF. The chain recombines TRBV20-1 with TRBJ2-7; D possibly corresponds to TRBD1 (6 bases). The CDR3 totals 11 residues. The V gene's germline CDR1 is DFQATT and CDR2 SNEGSKA (reference sequence). Trimming removed 6 bases at V and 1 base at J, with 7 bases between.

This clone was recorded a few times. This chain joins TRBV2 and TRBJ1-5, with TRBD1 matching over 7 bases. Germline V lookup: CDR1 SNHLY, CDR2 FYNNEI. The V gene end was trimmed by 1 base and the J gene end by 6 bases; junction bases not matched to a gene: 6. This CDR3 is 15 amino acids long. As DNA, the CDR3 is TGTGCCAGCAGTGAAGAGGGACAGCCGACTCAGCCCCAGCATTTT. Its protein product is CASSEEGQPTQPQHF.

The V and J genes are TRBV6-1 and TRBJ2-3, with 9 bases that match TRBD1. CDR3 length: 17 amino acids. Trimming removed 4 bases from V and 3 bases from J; junction bases left unmatched: 11. Germline CDR1 MNHNS, CDR2 SASEGT. The CDR3 loop is CASSGELDRGWTDTQYF. The CDR3 region has the DNA TGTGCCAGCAGTGGAGAGCTGGACAGGGGTTGGACAGATACGCAGTATTTT.

To note about this clone: Different DNA sequences within this sample yield the same CDR3. CDR3 amino acids: CASSYSGRGNGYTF. CDR3 DNA sequence: TGTGCCAGCAGTTACTCGGGACGGGGGAATGGCTACACCTTC. The chain combines TRBV6-5 with TRBJ1-2; D might be TRBD1 (5 bases). CDR1 and CDR2 from the germline V gene are MNHEY and SVGAGI. The V and J ends lost 0 bases and 6 bases respectively, with 11 bases between them. The CDR3 spans 14 residues.

This chain links TRBV18 with TRBJ1-1; tentatively, D is TRBD1 (5 bases). CDR3 length equals 15 residues. Germline assignment: CDR1 KGHSH and CDR2 LQKENI. Trimming took off 0 bases at V and 3 bases at J, with 11 bases between the two ends. The CDR3 reads CASSPPGLDDTEAFF. The CDR3 nucleotides read TGTGCCAGCTCACCACCGGGGCTTGACGACACTGAAGCTTTCTTT.

The rearrangement joins TRBV27 to TRBJ2-3; a possible D gene is TRBD2 (5 bases). The CDR3 is 14 amino acids. CDR1 is MNHEY, CDR2 SMNVEV, per germline (reference sequence). Deletions cut 2 bases from V and 1 base from J, with 7 bases between. In DNA form, the CDR3 reads TGTGCCAGCAGTTTAACTAGTGGCACAGATACGCAGTATTTT. It is translated as CASSLTSGTDTQYF.

The genes are TRBV25-1 and TRBJ1-5, with TRBD1 as a possible D gene (5 bases). This CDR3 has 13 residues. CDR1 MGHDK and CDR2 SYGVNS come from the germline V gene. Deletions cut 3 bases from V and 11 bases from J, with 14 bases between. The CDR3 DNA reads TGTGCCAGCAGTGACAAGCAGGGTAGGGCCCAGCATTTT. It translates to CASSDKQGRAQHF. The full variable domain, in which reference TRBV25-1 and TRBJ1-5 provide the parts outside the CDR3, is EADIYQTPRYLVIGTGKKITLECSQTMGHDKMYWYQQDPGMELHLIHYSYGVNSTEKGDLSSESTVSRIRTEHFPLTLESARPSHTSQYLCASSDKQGRAQHFGDGTRLSIL.

The rearrangement links TRBV15 to TRBJ1-1, with D maybe TRBD1 (5 bases). Trimming took 7 bases from V and 4 from J, leaving 13 bases between them. The germline V gene encodes CDR1 LNHNV and CDR2 YYDKDF (reference sequence). The CDR3 totals 13 residues. The CDR3 sequence: CATNIDGGTEAFF. The CDR3 bases are TGTGCCACCAACATTGACGGGGGCACTGAAGCTTTCTTT. The whole variable domain, remainder taken from reference TRBV15 and TRBJ1-1, is DAMVIQNPRYQVTQFGKPVTLSCSQTLNHNVMYWYQQKSSQAPKLLFHYYDKDFNNEADTPDNFQSRRPNTSFCFLDIRSPGLGDTAMYLCATNIDGGTEAFFGQGTRLTVV.

A single count supports this clone. The CDR3 coding sequence is TGTGCCAGCAGCTGGACAGGGGTTTCACCCCTCCACTTT. This gives the protein CASSWTGVSPLHF. V and J are TRBV27 and TRBJ1-6; 9 bases match TRBD1. The CDR3 has 13 residues. Germline assignment: CDR1 MNHEY and CDR2 SMNVEV (reference sequence). Unmatched junction bases numbered 3, after V lost 6 bases and J lost 9 bases.